The rows below give T cell receptor beta chains drawn from one sample of a study of cytomegalovirus exposure and HLA in healthy donors. TCRdb's copy holds only in-frame clones and misses some; the assay was immunoSEQ multiplex PCR. The data hold 100,000 to 150,000 clones, with around three quarters observed a single time. Sample: PBMCs. The receptors were sampled from a man aged 40-50 years in good health and CMV-seronegative. Each CDR3 is given with its conserved first and last residue. The order of the fields is J gene, clone size, D gene, V gene, CDR3 protein, CDR3 DNA. The D gene is left open where the match is weak. Rows may omit the clone size; those that give it use once, few, many or a size class.

J: TRBJ2-7; size: -; D: TRBD1; V: TRBV15; CDR3: CATSRGTTGDEQYF; DNA: TGTGCCACCAGCAGAGGAACGACAGGGGACGAGCAGTACTTC
J: TRBJ2-3; size: -; D: -; V: TRBV4-1; CDR3: CASSRPGSGRSPLQTSTDTQYF; DNA: TGCGCCAGCAGCCGCCCCGGGAGTGGCAGGTCACCGCTACAGACTAGCACAGATACGCAGTATTTT
J: TRBJ1-2; size: few; D: -; V: TRBV2; CDR3: CASYRDTNYGYTF; DNA: TGTGCCAGCTATAGGGACACTAACTATGGCTACACCTTC
J: TRBJ1-6; size: -; D: -; V: TRBV5-1; CDR3: CASSLGDGGNSPLHF; DNA: TGCGCCAGCAGCTTGGGGGACGGGGGAAATTCACCCCTCCACTTT
J: TRBJ2-5; size: -; D: -; V: TRBV6-6; CDR3: CASSLGGFQETQYF; DNA: TGTGCCAGCAGTCTGGGGGGATTCCAAGAGACCCAGTACTTC
J: TRBJ1-5; size: once; D: TRBD1; V: TRBV6-4; CDR3: CASSDYRDREYLTDQPQHF; DNA: TGTGCCAGCAGTGATTACCGGGACAGGGAATACCTGACCGATCAGCCCCAGCATTTT
J: TRBJ2-7; size: few; D: TRBD1; V: TRBV4-1; CDR3: CASSQTGGSYEQYF; DNA: TGCGCCAGCAGCCAGACAGGGGGCTCCTACGAGCAGTACTTC
J: TRBJ2-5; size: -; D: -; V: TRBV6-1; CDR3: CASSAKRETQYF; DNA: TGTGCCAGCAGTGCAAAGAGGGAGACCCAGTACTTC
J: TRBJ1-1; size: -; D: -; V: TRBV6-1; CDR3: CASSETSWPVEAFF; DNA: TGTGCCAGCAGTGAAACGTCCTGGCCCGTGGAAGCTTTCTTT
J: TRBJ1-5; size: -; D: TRBD1; V: TRBV19; CDR3: CASSDRGEGNQPQHF; DNA: TGTGCCAGTAGTGACAGGGGAGAGGGCAATCAGCCCCAGCATTTT
J: TRBJ1-2; size: -; D: -; V: TRBV5-5; CDR3: CASSLNSIYGYTF; DNA: TGTGCCAGCAGCTTAAACTCAATCTATGGCTACACCTTC
J: TRBJ2-3; size: few; D: -; V: TRBV4-1; CDR3: CASSQAAETDTQYF; DNA: TGCGCCAGCAGCCAAGCAGCGGAAACCGATACGCAGTATTTT
J: TRBJ2-5; size: -; D: TRBD1; V: TRBV6-6; CDR3: CASSSGTGGETQYF; DNA: TGTGCCAGCAGTTCCGGGACAGGGGGAGAGACCCAGTACTTC
J: TRBJ2-7; size: -; D: TRBD1; V: TRBV27; CDR3: CASSPQSSDRGLKEQYF; DNA: TGTGCCAGCAGTCCCCAATCTTCAGACAGGGGGCTAAAAGAGCAGTACTTC
J: TRBJ2-5; size: -; D: TRBD2; V: TRBV5-1; CDR3: CASSSTSGGKTQYF; DNA: TGCGCCAGCAGCTCCACTAGCGGAGGAAAGACCCAGTACTTC
J: TRBJ1-5; size: -; D: -; V: TRBV30; CDR3: CAWSVWAENQPQHF; DNA: TGTGCCTGGAGTGTATGGGCAGAGAATCAGCCCCAGCATTTT
J: TRBJ2-7; size: once; D: -; V: TRBV5-1; CDR3: CASSGGPGGEQYF; DNA: TGCGCCAGCAGCGGGGGGCCAGGGGGCGAGCAGTACTTC
J: TRBJ1-4; size: -; D: -; V: TRBV25-1; CDR3: CASSINSPGLRGEKLFF; DNA: TGTGCCAGCAGTATCAATTCCCCGGGCTTAAGGGGTGAAAAACTGTTTTTT
J: TRBJ2-1; size: -; D: TRBD2; V: TRBV5-6; CDR3: CASSLGLAGGTYNEQFF; DNA: TGTGCCAGCAGCCTTGGACTAGCGGGAGGGACCTACAATGAGCAGTTCTTC
J: TRBJ1-1; size: -; D: -; V: TRBV5-5; CDR3: CASSFQPNRGNTEAFF; DNA: TGTGCCAGCAGCTTTCAACCGAATAGGGGGAACACTGAAGCTTTCTTT
J: TRBJ1-6; size: -; D: -; V: TRBV4-1; CDR3: CASSQDSPFLSYNSPLHF; DNA: TGCGCCAGCAGCCAAGACTCCCCTTTTCTTTCCTATAATTCACCCCTCCACTTT
J: TRBJ1-1; size: -; D: TRBD1; V: TRBV27; CDR3: CASSFDRGVMNTEAFF; DNA: TGTGCCAGCAGTTTCGACAGGGGCGTTATGAACACTGAAGCTTTCTTT
J: TRBJ1-6; size: -; D: TRBD1; V: TRBV12-5; CDR3: CASGPGGQGNSPLHF; DNA: TGTGCTAGTGGCCCGGGGGGACAGGGAAATTCACCCCTCCACTTT
J: TRBJ2-7; size: few; D: -; V: TRBV2; CDR3: CASNYLSSYEQYF; DNA: TGTGCCAGCAACTACCTCAGCTCCTACGAGCAGTACTTC
J: TRBJ2-1; size: -; D: TRBD2; V: TRBV4-2; CDR3: CASSQDSSGVYNEQFF; DNA: TGTGCCAGCAGCCAAGACTCTAGCGGAGTTTACAATGAGCAGTTCTTC
J: TRBJ1-1; size: -; D: -; V: TRBV6-1; CDR3: CATTGEGKAEAFF; DNA: TGTGCCACCACGGGGGAAGGCAAAGCTGAAGCTTTCTTT
J: TRBJ2-5; size: -; D: -; V: TRBV7-9; CDR3: CASSRHRLLGETQYF; DNA: TGTGCCAGCAGCCGCCACAGGCTCCTCGGGGAGACCCAGTACTTC
J: TRBJ1-3; size: -; D: -; V: TRBV4-1; CDR3: CASSQSSLGRLYGNTIYF; DNA: TGCGCCAGCAGCCAATCAAGTCTTGGCAGGCTTTACGGAAACACCATATATTTT
J: TRBJ2-3; size: -; D: TRBD2; V: TRBV28; CDR3: CASSSPSGGATDTQYF; DNA: TGTGCCAGCAGTTCGCCTAGCGGGGGGGCCACAGATACGCAGTATTTT
J: TRBJ2-5; size: -; D: -; V: TRBV6-1; CDR3: CASIMGQIRAAQYF; DNA: TGTGCCAGCATTATGGGACAAATAAGAGCGGCCCAGTACTTC
J: TRBJ1-1; size: -; D: -; V: TRBV4-2; CDR3: CASSQDDRGNTEAFF; DNA: TGTGCCAGCAGCCAAGATGACCGGGGGAACACTGAAGCTTTCTTT